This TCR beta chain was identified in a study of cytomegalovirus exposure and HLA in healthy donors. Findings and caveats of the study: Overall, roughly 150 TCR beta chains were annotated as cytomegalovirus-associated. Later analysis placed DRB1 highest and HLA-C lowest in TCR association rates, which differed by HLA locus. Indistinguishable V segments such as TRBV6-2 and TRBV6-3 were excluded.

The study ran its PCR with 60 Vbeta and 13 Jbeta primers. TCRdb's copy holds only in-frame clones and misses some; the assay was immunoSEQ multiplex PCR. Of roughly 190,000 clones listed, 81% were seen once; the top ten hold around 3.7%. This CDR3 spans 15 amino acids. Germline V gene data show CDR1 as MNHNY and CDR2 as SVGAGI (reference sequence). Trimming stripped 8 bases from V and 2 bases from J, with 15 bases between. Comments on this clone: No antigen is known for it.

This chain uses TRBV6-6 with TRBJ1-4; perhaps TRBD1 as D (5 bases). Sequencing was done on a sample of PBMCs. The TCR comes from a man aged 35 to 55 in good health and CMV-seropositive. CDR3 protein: CASALGGTTNEKLFF. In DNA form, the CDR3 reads TGTGCCAGCGCCCTGGGGGGGACTACTAATGAAAAACTGTTTTTT.